Each of the 5 T cell receptor beta chains below was sequenced from the same sample in a study of molecular identifiers for immune sequencing clone quantification. Each CDR3 protein is one row after TCRdb ran MiXCR on the PCR reads. The sample consists of under 9,500 distinct CDR3 sequences, under 45% of them appearing once. Sequenced material: naive CD8+ T cells from blood, with Jurkat cell RNA spiked in. The subset here: FACS-sorted CD8+CD4-CCR7+CD45RA+ naive T cells. Every receptor here comes from a human donor in good health. Some libraries in this study had Jurkat cell RNA spiked in.

This clonotype was observed a handful of times. This chain joins TRBV7-9 and TRBJ2-3, with D possibly being TRBD2 (6 bases). The CDR3 is made up of 15 amino acids. The V end lost 5 bases, the J end lost 0 bases, and 12 bases lay between the germline ends. CDR1 and CDR2 (germline): SEHNR, FQNEAQ (reference sequence). In DNA form, the CDR3 reads TGTGCCAGCAGCCCCCTTACTAGCAGCACAGATACGCAGTATTTT. It codes for CASSPLTSSTDTQYF. Full variable domain (remainder filled in from reference TRBV7-9 and TRBJ2-3): DTGVSQNPRHKITKRGQNVTFRCDPISEHNRLYWYRQTLGQGPEFLTYFQNEAQLEKSRLLSDRFSAERPKGSFSTLEIQRTEQGDSAMYLCASSPLTSSTDTQYFGPGTRLTVL.

The CDR3 nucleotides are TGTGCCAGCAGTTTAGGGGGTAGTCAGCCCCAGCATTTT. This sequence encodes CASSLGGSQPQHF. The V call is TRBV12-3 or TRBV12-4, the J call TRBJ1-5, with D unresolved. Between the trimmed V and J ends, which lost 1 base and 6 bases, there was a span of 7 bases. The CDR3 has 13 amino acids.

By proportion, this clonotype is medium-sized (0.01 to 0.1%). V usage is TRBV2 and J usage is TRBJ1-5; D remains ambiguous. The CDR3 runs to 14 residues. V was trimmed by 8 bases and J by 7 bases, leaving 18 bases between them. Per germline, CDR1 SNHLY and CDR2 FYNNEI. The DNA for the CDR3 is TGTGCCAGCGGCGTAGATTGGGTAGAACAGCCCCAGCATTTT. Protein sequence: CASGVDWVEQPQHF.

This clonotype was recorded only once. A clone one base away is much larger, so this may be a read error. The V gene is TRBV28, the J gene TRBJ2-2, with D possibly matching TRBD2 (6 bases). The CDR3 loop spans 16 amino acids. Germline assignment: CDR1 MDHEN and CDR2 SYDVKM. Trimming took 6 bases from V and 5 from J, leaving 19 bases between them. Here the CDR3 reads CASSTRRASRTGELFF. In nucleotides, the CDR3 is TGTGCCAGCAGCACGCGGAGGGCCTCGCGAACCGGGGAGCTGTTTTTT.

The CDR3 region has the DNA TGTGCCACCAGTGAATCCGGGACTAACACCGGGGAGCTGTTTTTT. This codes for CATSESGTNTGELFF. The chain uses TRBV24-1 and TRBJ2-2; maybe TRBD2 (6 bases). This CDR3 has 15 amino acids. V was trimmed by 4 bases and J by 2 bases, leaving 10 bases between them. Germline values: CDR1 KGHDR, CDR2 SFDVKD.